The rows below give T cell receptor beta chains drawn from one sample of a study of CD4+ T cells in melanoma. TCRdb's copy holds only in-frame clones and misses some; the assay was immunoSEQ multiplex PCR. The sample carries around 50,000 clones, about 88% recorded once. Sequencing input: peripheral blood. The source is a human donor with melanoma. The conserved cysteine and the conserved F or W are not part of the CDR3 here. Fields, in order: D gene, V gene, J gene, CDR3 protein. A D gene is named only where the DNA matches it firmly.

D: TRBD2; V: TRBV5-1; J: TRBJ2-2; CDR3: ASSLRLADTGELF
D: TRBD1; V: TRBV5-1; J: TRBJ1-4; CDR3: ASSPGQHEKLF
D: NA; V: TRBV2; J: TRBJ1-1; CDR3: ASSPTWGRSTEAF
D: NA; V: TRBV6-1; J: TRBJ1-1; CDR3: ALVGGLNTEAF
D: NA; V: TRBV4-3; J: TRBJ2-7; CDR3: ASSQLVLSYEQY
D: TRBD1; V: TRBV5-6; J: TRBJ2-7; CDR3: ASSFGTGLY
D: NA; V: TRBV5-1; J: TRBJ1-2; CDR3: ASSLGGDYGYT
D: TRBD2; V: TRBV4-3; J: TRBJ2-1; CDR3: ASSRAGGSSYNEQF
D: NA; V: TRBV5-1; J: TRBJ1-4; CDR3: ASSLDRVGEKLF
D: NA; V: TRBV19; J: TRBJ1-4; CDR3: ASSMTGNEKLF
D: NA; V: TRBV2; J: TRBJ1-2; CDR3: ASSEDKGVGYGYT
D: NA; V: TRBV19; J: TRBJ2-1; CDR3: ASSLGSSYNEQF
D: TRBD1; V: TRBV5-5; J: TRBJ1-6; CDR3: ASSLGQGQSPLH
D: TRBD1; V: TRBV29-1; J: TRBJ2-7; CDR3: SGGQAHEQY
D: NA; V: TRBV9; J: TRBJ1-4; CDR3: ASSVTGTDNEKPF
D: NA; V: TRBV7-3; J: TRBJ2-7; CDR3: ASSFWPYEQY
D: NA; V: TRBV28; J: TRBJ2-1; CDR3: ASTTLPRSNEQF
D: TRBD1; V: TRBV29-1; J: TRBJ2-1; CDR3: SVEGGQGLSYNEQF
D: NA; V: TRBV7-6; J: TRBJ1-4; CDR3: ASSLVGEKLF
D: NA; V: TRBV6-5; J: TRBJ1-6; CDR3: ASSIQRTYNSPLH
D: NA; V: TRBV21-1; J: TRBJ2-7; CDR3: ASSKGWPSGLYEQY
D: NA; V: TRBV7-9; J: TRBJ1-4; CDR3: ASSWSLNEKLF
D: TRBD2; V: TRBV7-3; J: TRBJ2-1; CDR3: ASSWGLAGVNEQF
D: TRBD1; V: TRBV30; J: TRBJ2-5; CDR3: AWSEGQGFQETQY
D: TRBD1; V: TRBV7-4; J: TRBJ1-3; CDR3: ASSPGDSRSGNTIY
D: NA; V: TRBV7-6; J: TRBJ1-3; CDR3: ASSLEGRPRGNTIY
D: NA; V: TRBV10-3; J: TRBJ2-1; CDR3: AISRGMLRRNEQF
D: NA; V: TRBV7-9; J: TRBJ1-2; CDR3: ASSLEGINYGYT